Here is one T cell receptor beta chain with its context. The CDR3 spans 14 residues. V lost 0 bases to trimming and J lost 5 bases, with 8 bases between them. CDR1 is SGHVS, CDR2 FQNEAQ, per germline. Amplification used 60 Vbeta primers and 13 Jbeta primers. Here immunoSEQ multiplex PCR was the method, and the copy in TCRdb shows in-frame clones only, minus some. Of 130,000 or so clones in the sample, about 74% were seen once. This sample is drawn from a study of cytomegalovirus exposure and HLA in healthy donors. Source material: PBMCs. The chain combines TRBV7-8 with TRBJ1-5; D is ambiguous. This sequence was found in a man aged 18 to 29 in good health and CMV-seropositive. CDR3 loop: CASSLAGSYQPQHF. The CDR3 DNA is TGTGCCAGCAGCTTAGCCGGGTCTTATCAGCCCCAGCATTTT.